This TCR beta chain was recovered during a study of shared clonotypes between healthy human individuals. For the study at large: Three CD4 naive, three CD4 memory, two CD8 naive and one CD8 memory plate were used per donor.

This CDR3 is built from 14 residues. Germline-derived CDR1 and CDR2 are SEHNR and FQNEAQ (reference sequence). Trimming stripped 3 bases from V and 4 bases from J, with 10 bases between. It was into CD45RA+ naive and CD45RA-negative memory subsets that the CD4+ cells were split. Generated by immunoSEQ multiplex PCR, the TCRdb table keeps only in-frame clones and is missing some. Found here are 2 million to 3 million clones, around nine tenths of them singletons; the top ten hold about 0.13%. Sequenced material: naive CD4+ T cells sorted from blood. The subset denotes: CD45RA+ positively selected. This chain uses TRBV7-9 with TRBJ2-1; TRBD1 is a possible D gene (6 bases). This sequence originates from a man aged 18-30 years in good health. The CDR3 loop is CASSLDREYNEQFF. CDR3 nucleotide sequence: TGTGCCAGCAGCTTGGACAGAGAATACAATGAGCAGTTCTTC.